The following is a T cell receptor (beta chain) sequence with its context. This clone's antigen is unknown. Base quality data are lacking; no much larger clone is found one base away. This entry is derived from a study of blood T cells in healthy people across ages (dated by TCRdb to about 2015). At the level of the whole study: Template switching captured roughly one uniquely barcoded TCR beta cDNA molecule per two T cells in model experiments. To avoid experimental bias, donors of different ages were randomly spread across the sequencing lanes. Donors were grouped into four age groups: young (average 16 years), middle-aged (39), aged (about 60) and long-lived (roughly 80). The study measured age-related changes in TCR beta repertoire diversity using deep sequencing normalized with unique cDNA molecular identifiers. For two donors (one aged 18 to 29 and one aged 80 or older), the study analyzed two additional independent replicas of 1 million unique cDNA reads from the same blood draw. Results and caveats for the whole study, not just this receptor: Since profiling was done on bulk unsorted PBMCs, naive and antigen-experienced compartments could not be conclusively compared. As age increased, observed TCR beta diversity per million T cells dropped in a roughly linear way, and a significant reduction was already evident by age 40. Estimates of total diversity based on one million sequenced T cells were regarded as lower bounds and as underestimates. Compared with the aged group, more naive CD4+ T cells, fewer expanded clones and increased TCR diversity were shown by the long-lived group, suggesting age selection. The percentage of naive T cells measured by flow cytometry correlated strongly with observed TCR beta diversity. Because donor CMV infection status was unknown, age-related changes in expanded clonotypes were potentially confounded.

Donors were a few dozen systemically healthy Caucasian individuals from Russia aged about 6 to 100 years. Each donor gave about 9.7 milliliters of peripheral blood, drawn into EDTA-treated Vacutainer tubes. PBMCs were isolated by Ficoll-Paque density-gradient centrifugation, with at least 7 million obtained per sample. Total RNA, at least 5.5 micrograms per sample, was extracted from PBMCs with Trizol reagent. For every donor, an aliquot of PBMCs went through flow cytometry to measure the percentages of naive CD45RAhigh/CD27high T cells. Library preparation was by 5' RACE. Instrument used: Illumina HiSeq 2500. A second roughly 6 to 12 cycle PCR used a sample-barcoded 5' primer and a J-beta primer mix. A unique molecular identifier was introduced onto each TCR beta cDNA molecule by a template-switch 5' adaptor carrying 12 random nucleotides. Each sample yielded at least 3 million CDR3-containing paired-end reads. First-strand cDNA was synthesized from all RNA with the Mint cDNA synthesis kit, primed by a TRBC-specific oligonucleotide. All cDNA was treated with uracil-DNA glycosylase and then went through a first 18-cycle PCR with the universal primers M1SS and BC2_uni_R. The study's processing was this. Each sample was normalized by randomly selecting 1 million high-quality reads, each carrying a distinct molecular identifier. Instead of being binned into consensus sequences, reads that shared molecular identifiers were thrown out. MiTCR, run with a Q25 quality threshold and the strictest error-elimination algorithm, handled CDR3 identification, clonotype clustering and error correction. A nonparametric unseen species model with Euler transformation was used to estimate a lower bound on total TCR beta diversity. Clones were called with MiXCR by TCRdb after fastp trimmed the public reads at Q25, and only in-frame beta chains were retained. Records with the same CDR3 protein are collapsed into one entry carrying the most frequent genes and DNA. The V and J calls come from TCRdb's annotation, not from the publication. Recorded for this sample are more than 800,000 distinct CDR3 sequences; under 35% of them occurred a single time. The ten biggest clones cover approximately 15% of the sample.

According to the germline V gene, CDR1 reads KGHSH and CDR2 reads LQKENI. V is cut by 3 bases and J by 10 bases, and the space between the germline ends is 19 bases. The CDR3 measures 15 amino acids from cysteine to phenylalanine. CDR3 DNA only is kept here, 45 bases in frame from base 1. The sequencing sample was made of blood. The clonotype comes from an elderly woman in good health. The rearranged chain carries TRBV18 and TRBJ2-1; the D region possibly corresponds to TRBD2 (6 bases align). The sequence in DNA is TGTGCCAGCTCACCGGGGAGGTTGAATCGCGGGGAGCAGTTCTTC. Translated, this is CASSPGRLNRGEQFF.